This is a list of T cell receptor beta chains from one sample in a study of glioma-infiltrating T cells. In TCRdb, the multiplex PCR reads were re-called with MiXCR into one record per CDR3 protein. The sample contains a few hundred thousand distinct CDR3 sequences, 35% to 45% of which appear only once. Sequencing input: glioma tissue, nonneoplastic brain tissue, or PBMCs (not recorded which). The receptors shown here come from a human donor with low-grade glioma or glioblastoma, undergoing nonglioma brain surgery, or in good health (not recorded which). Each CDR3 is given with its conserved first and last residue. The order of the fields is V gene, J gene, clone size, D gene, CDR3 DNA, CDR3 protein. A D gene is named only where the DNA matches it firmly. Expanded clones are given a class, and other clones once, few, many or no size at all.

V gene: TRBV7-2; J gene: TRBJ1-1; clone size: .; D gene: TRBD1; CDR3 DNA: TGTGCCAGCAGCTTGAGGACAGGGCGTGAAGCTTTCTTT; CDR3 protein: CASSLRTGREAFF
V gene: TRBV20-1; J gene: TRBJ2-3; clone size: .; D gene: TRBD1; CDR3 DNA: TGCAGTGCCCAGACGACAGGGGGGTTTGCAGATACGCAGTATTTT; CDR3 protein: CSAQTTGGFADTQYF
V gene: TRBV29-1; J gene: TRBJ2-7; clone size: few; D gene: .; CDR3 DNA: TGCAGCGTTGAAGGGCTAGCTAATTCGGGCTACGAGCAGTACTTC; CDR3 protein: CSVEGLANSGYEQYF
V gene: TRBV24-1; J gene: TRBJ2-3; clone size: .; D gene: TRBD2; CDR3 DNA: TGTGCCACCAGTGCCCGAACTGCGGGACTAGTCACAGATACGCAGTATTTT; CDR3 protein: CATSARTAGLVTDTQYF
V gene: TRBV28; J gene: TRBJ1-5; clone size: few; D gene: .; CDR3 DNA: TGTGCCAGCAGTTTAGCCGGGGTACATAGCAATCAGCCCCAGCATTTT; CDR3 protein: CASSLAGVHSNQPQHF
V gene: TRBV20-1; J gene: TRBJ2-7; clone size: few; D gene: .; CDR3 DNA: TGCAGTGCTAGAAATCCGGGATCATTCTACGAGCAGTACTTC; CDR3 protein: CSARNPGSFYEQYF
V gene: TRBV7-9; J gene: TRBJ1-4; clone size: .; D gene: .; CDR3 DNA: TGTGCCAGCAGCTTAGCTCGGGGGTTTGGTGAAAAACTGTTTTTT; CDR3 protein: CASSLARGFGEKLFF
V gene: TRBV9; J gene: TRBJ2-5; clone size: .; D gene: .; CDR3 DNA: TGTGCCAGCAGCGTTGGGGCAGAAGAGACCCAGTACTTC; CDR3 protein: CASSVGAEETQYF
V gene: TRBV28; J gene: TRBJ1-1; clone size: .; D gene: .; CDR3 DNA: TGTGCCAGCAGTTATTCAGGGCTGACTGAAGCTTTCTTT; CDR3 protein: CASSYSGLTEAFF
V gene: TRBV20-1; J gene: TRBJ2-3; clone size: once; D gene: .; CDR3 DNA: TGCAGTGCTAGCATCAGAGATAGGCAGTATTTT; CDR3 protein: CSASIRDRQYF
V gene: TRBV10-3; J gene: TRBJ2-7; clone size: .; D gene: .; CDR3 DNA: TGTGCCATCAGTGAGGGGGGAGTCGAGCAGTACTTC; CDR3 protein: CAISEGGVEQYF
V gene: TRBV6-2/TRBV6-3; J gene: TRBJ1-1; clone size: few; D gene: .; CDR3 DNA: TGTGCCACCTCGGAGCGAATAAGTGGAGCTTTCTTT; CDR3 protein: CATSERISGAFF
V gene: TRBV2; J gene: TRBJ1-5; clone size: .; D gene: .; CDR3 DNA: TGTGCCAGCAGTGGATCCCCGGCAGGTAGCAATCAGCCCCAGCATTTT; CDR3 protein: CASSGSPAGSNQPQHF
V gene: TRBV20-1; J gene: TRBJ1-5; clone size: few; D gene: .; CDR3 DNA: TGCAGTGCTAGAGTTAGAGGGTCGAATCAGCCCCAGCATTTT; CDR3 protein: CSARVRGSNQPQHF